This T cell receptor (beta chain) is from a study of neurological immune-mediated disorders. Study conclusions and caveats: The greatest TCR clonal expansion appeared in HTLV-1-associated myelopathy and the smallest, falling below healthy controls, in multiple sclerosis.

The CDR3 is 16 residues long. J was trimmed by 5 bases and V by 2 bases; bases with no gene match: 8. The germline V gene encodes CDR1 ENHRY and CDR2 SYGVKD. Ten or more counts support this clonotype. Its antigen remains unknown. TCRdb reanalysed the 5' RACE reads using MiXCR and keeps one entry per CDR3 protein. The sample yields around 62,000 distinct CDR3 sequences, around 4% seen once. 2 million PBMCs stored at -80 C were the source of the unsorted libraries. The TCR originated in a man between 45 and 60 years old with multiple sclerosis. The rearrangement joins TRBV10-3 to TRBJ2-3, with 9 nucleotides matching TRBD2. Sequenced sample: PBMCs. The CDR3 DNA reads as TGTGCCATCAGTGAGCTTAGCGGGGGCCTCGGAGATACGCAGTATTTT. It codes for CAISELSGGLGDTQYF.